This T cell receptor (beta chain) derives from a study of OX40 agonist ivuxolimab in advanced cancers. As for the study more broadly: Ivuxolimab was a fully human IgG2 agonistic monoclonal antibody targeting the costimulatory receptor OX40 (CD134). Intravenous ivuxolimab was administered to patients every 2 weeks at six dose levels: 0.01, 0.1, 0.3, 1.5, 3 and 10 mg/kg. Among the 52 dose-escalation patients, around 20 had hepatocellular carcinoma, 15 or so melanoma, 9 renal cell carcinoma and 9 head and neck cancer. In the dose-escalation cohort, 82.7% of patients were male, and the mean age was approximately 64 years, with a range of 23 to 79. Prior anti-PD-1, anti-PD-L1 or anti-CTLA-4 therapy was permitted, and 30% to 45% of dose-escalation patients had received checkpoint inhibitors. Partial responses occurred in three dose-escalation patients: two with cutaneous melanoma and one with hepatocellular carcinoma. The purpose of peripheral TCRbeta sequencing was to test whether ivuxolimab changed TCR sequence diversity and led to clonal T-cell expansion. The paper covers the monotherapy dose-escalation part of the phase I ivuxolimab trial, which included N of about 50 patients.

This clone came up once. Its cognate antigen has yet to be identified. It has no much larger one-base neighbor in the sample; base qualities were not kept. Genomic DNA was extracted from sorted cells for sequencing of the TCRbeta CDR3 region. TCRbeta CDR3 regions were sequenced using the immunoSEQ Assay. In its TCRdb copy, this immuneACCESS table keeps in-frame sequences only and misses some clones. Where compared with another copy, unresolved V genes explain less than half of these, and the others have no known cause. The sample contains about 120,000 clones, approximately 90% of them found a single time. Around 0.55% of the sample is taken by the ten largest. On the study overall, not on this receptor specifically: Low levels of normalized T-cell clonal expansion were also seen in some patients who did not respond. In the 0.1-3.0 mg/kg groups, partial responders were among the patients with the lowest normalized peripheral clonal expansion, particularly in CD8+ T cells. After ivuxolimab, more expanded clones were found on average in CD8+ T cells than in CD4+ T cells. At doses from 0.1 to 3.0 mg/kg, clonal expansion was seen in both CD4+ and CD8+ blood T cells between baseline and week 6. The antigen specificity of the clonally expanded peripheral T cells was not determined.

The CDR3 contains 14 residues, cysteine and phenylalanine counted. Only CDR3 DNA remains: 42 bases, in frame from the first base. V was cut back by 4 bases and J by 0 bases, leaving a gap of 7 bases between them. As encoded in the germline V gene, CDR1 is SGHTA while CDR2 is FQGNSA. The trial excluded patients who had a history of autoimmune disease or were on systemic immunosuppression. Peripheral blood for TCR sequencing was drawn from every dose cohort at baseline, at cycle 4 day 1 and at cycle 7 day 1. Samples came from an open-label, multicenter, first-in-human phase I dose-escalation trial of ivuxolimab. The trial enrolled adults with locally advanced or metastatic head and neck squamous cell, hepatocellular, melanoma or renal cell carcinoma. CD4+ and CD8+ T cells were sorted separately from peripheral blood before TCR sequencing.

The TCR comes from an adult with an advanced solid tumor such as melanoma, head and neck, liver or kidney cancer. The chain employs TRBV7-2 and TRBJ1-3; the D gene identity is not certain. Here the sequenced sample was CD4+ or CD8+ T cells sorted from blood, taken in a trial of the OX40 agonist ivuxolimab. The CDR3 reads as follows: CASSSDPSGNTIYF. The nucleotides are TGTGCCAGCAGCTCTGACCCCTCTGGAAACACCATATATTTT.